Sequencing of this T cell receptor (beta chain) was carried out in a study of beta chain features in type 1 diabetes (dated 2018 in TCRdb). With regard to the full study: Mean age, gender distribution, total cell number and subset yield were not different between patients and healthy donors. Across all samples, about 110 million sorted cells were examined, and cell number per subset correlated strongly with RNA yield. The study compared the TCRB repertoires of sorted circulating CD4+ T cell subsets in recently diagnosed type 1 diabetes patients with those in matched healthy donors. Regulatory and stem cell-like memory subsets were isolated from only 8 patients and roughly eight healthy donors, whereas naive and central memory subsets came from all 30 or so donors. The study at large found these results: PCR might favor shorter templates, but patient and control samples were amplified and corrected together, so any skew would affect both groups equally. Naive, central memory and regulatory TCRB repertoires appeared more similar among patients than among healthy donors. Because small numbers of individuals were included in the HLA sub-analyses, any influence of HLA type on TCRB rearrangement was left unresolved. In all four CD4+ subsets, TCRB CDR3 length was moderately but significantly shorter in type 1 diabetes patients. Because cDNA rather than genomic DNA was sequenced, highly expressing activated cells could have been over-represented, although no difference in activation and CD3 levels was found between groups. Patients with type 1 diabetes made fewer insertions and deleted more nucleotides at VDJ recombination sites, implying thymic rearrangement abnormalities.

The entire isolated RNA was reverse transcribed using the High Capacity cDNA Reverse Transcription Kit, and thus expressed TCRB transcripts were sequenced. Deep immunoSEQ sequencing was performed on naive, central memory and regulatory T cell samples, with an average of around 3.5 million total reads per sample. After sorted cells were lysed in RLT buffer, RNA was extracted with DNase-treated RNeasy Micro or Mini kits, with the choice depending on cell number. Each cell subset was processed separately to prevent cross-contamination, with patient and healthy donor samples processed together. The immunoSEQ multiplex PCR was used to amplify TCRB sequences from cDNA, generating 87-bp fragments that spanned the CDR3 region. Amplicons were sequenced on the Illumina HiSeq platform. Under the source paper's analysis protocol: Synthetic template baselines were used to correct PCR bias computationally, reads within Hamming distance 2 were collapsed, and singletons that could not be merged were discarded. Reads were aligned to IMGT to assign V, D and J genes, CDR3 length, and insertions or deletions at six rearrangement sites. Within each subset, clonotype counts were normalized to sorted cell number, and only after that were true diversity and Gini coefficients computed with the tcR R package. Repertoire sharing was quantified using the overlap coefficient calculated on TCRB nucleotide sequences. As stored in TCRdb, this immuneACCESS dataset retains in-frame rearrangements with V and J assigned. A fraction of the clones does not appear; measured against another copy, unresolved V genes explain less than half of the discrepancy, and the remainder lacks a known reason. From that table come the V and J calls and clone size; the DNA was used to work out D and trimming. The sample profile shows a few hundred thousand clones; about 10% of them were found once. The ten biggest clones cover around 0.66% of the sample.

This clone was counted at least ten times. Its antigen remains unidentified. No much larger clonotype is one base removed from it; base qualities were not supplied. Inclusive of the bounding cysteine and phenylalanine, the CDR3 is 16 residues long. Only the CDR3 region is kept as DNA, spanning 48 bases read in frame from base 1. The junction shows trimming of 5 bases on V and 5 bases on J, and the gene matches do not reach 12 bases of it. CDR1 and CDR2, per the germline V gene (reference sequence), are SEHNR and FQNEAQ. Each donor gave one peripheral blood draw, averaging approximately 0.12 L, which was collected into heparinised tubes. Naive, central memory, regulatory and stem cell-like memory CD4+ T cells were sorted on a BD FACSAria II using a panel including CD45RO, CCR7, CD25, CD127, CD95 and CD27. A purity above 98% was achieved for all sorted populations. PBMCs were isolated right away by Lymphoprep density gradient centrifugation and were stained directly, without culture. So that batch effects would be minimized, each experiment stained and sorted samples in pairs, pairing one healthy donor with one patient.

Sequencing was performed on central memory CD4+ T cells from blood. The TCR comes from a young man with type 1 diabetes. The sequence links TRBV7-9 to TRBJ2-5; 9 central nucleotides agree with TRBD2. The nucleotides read TGTGCCAGCAGCCCCCGCACGCGGGAGGGACGGGAGACCCAGTACTTC. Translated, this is CASSPRTREGRETQYF. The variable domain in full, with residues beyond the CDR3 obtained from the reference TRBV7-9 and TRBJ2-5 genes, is DTGVSQNPRHKITKRGQNVTFRCDPISEHNRLYWYRQTLGQGPEFLTYFQNEAQLEKSRLLSDRFSAERPKGSFSTLEIQRTEQGDSAMYLCASSPRTREGRETQYFGPGTRLLVL.